This entry features one TCR beta chain sequence. The target antigen is unknown. The sample comes from a study of cytomegalovirus exposure and HLA in healthy donors. V lost 10 bases, J lost 12 bases, and 16 bases stayed unmatched. Germline-derived CDR1 and CDR2 are MNHNS and SASEGT. The CDR3 is 15 residues long. Vbeta (60) and Jbeta (13) primers were used in the PCR. The table came from immunoSEQ multiplex PCR; TCRdb's copy has only in-frame clones and leaves some out. The sample includes 150,000 to 200,000 clones, about 85% of them seen just once. Study-level findings and limits: A link between a missense DCLRE1C variant and TCR beta V- and J-gene trimming emerged from a later analysis. With DRB1 most and HLA-C fewest, TCR association rates differed between HLA loci in a later analysis.

The rearrangement uses TRBV6-1 and TRBJ2-1; the match to TRBD2 covers 12 bases. The sample consisted of PBMCs. This sequence originates from a boy under 10 years old in good health and CMV-seronegative. The CDR3 region has the DNA TGTGCCAACTCGGGACTAGCGGGCTCTAAGGGGGGGCAGTTCTTC. It encodes CANSGLAGSKGGQFF.